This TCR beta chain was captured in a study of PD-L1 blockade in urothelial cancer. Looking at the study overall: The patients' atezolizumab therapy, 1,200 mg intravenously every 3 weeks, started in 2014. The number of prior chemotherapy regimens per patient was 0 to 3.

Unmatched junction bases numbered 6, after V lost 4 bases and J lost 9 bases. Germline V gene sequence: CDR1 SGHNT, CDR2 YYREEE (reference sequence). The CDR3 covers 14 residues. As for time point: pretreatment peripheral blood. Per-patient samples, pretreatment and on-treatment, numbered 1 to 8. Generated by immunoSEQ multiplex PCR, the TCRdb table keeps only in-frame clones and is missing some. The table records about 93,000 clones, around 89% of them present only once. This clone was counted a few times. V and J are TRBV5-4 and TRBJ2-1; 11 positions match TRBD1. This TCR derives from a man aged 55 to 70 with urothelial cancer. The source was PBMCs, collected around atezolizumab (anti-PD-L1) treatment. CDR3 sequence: CASSGRTGGVEQFF. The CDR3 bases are TGTGCCAGCAGCGGGCGGACAGGGGGCGTTGAGCAGTTCTTC.